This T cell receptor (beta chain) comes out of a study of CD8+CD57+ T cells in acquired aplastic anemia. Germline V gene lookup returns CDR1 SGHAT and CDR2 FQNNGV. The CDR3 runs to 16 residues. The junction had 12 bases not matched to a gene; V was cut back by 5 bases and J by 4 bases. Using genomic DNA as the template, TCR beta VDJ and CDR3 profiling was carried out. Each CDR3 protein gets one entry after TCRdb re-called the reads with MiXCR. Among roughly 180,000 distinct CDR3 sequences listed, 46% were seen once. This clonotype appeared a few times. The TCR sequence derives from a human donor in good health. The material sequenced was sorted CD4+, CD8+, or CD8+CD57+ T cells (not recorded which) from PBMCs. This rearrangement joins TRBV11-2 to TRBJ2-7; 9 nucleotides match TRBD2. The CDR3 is CASSTGLAGGWYEQYF. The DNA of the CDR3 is TGTGCCAGCAGCACGGGACTAGCCGGAGGGTGGTACGAGCAGTACTTC.